One and the same sample provided the 24 T cell receptor beta chains below, sequenced in a study of blood T cell repertoires in COVID-19. Profiled with immunoSEQ multiplex PCR; TCRdb holds only in-frame clones, not every one. The data hold approximately 170,000 clones, with less than 80% observed a single time. Sample: peripheral blood. The receptors come from a woman in her fifties or sixties with acute or convalescent COVID-19.

This chain connects TRBV6-4 to TRBJ2-1; D is possibly TRBD2 (6 bases). There are 14 residues in the CDR3. V was trimmed by 0 bases and J by 9 bases, leaving 12 bases between them. The germline gives CDR1 MRHNA, CDR2 SNTAGT. CDR3 protein: CASSDSWGVGEQFF. The CDR3 DNA is TGTGCCAGCAGTGACTCCTGGGGGGTAGGTGAGCAGTTCTTC.

This sequence joins TRBV27 and TRBJ2-7, with D maybe TRBD2 (5 bases). Trimming removed 4 bases at V and 5 bases at J, with 15 bases between. The germline CDR1 and CDR2 sequences are MNHEY and SMNVEV (reference sequence). The CDR3 sequence is 14 residues long. CDR3 DNA sequence: TGTGCCAGCAGTTCGCGGGCCTACAACCACGAGCAGTACTTC. As protein: CASSSRAYNHEQYF.

This clone appeared a few times. The chain employs TRBV6-4 and TRBJ2-1; 7 bases line up with TRBD1. Trimming cost V 4 bases and J 6 bases; bases outside gene matches: 9. CDR1 MRHNA and CDR2 SNTAGT come from the germline V gene. This CDR3 region has 15 residues. The chain's CDR3 is CASSGEGGISNEQFF. Written as DNA, the CDR3 is TGTGCCAGCAGTGGCGAAGGGGGCATCAGCAATGAGCAGTTCTTC.

The chain links TRBV29-1 to TRBJ2-3; TRBD1 agrees at 11 bases. The junction had 7 bases not matched to a gene; V was cut back by 7 bases and J by 7 bases. The V gene's germline CDR1 is SQVTM and CDR2 ANQGSEA. The CDR3 is 13 amino acids. The CDR3, as DNA: TGCAGCGGCGTGAGGACAGGGGGCAATACGCAGTATTTT. Translated: CSGVRTGGNTQYF.

The V gene is TRBV6-2 or TRBV6-3, the J gene TRBJ1-5; a possible D gene is TRBD1 (6 bases). V was pared by 2 bases and J by 3 bases, with 14 bases between. Germline V CDR1 and CDR2: MNHEY, SVGEGT. CDR3 length: 16 amino acids. CDR3 region: CASSYPHGQTNQPQHF. As DNA, the CDR3 is TGTGCCAGCAGTTACCCTCACGGACAGACCAATCAGCCCCAGCATTTT.

The rearrangement uses TRBV5-5 and TRBJ1-2; 7 bases agree with TRBD1. In germline, CDR1 is SGHKS, CDR2 YYEKEE (reference sequence). This CDR3 has 13 residues. Trimming removed 0 bases from V and 5 bases from J; junction bases left unmatched: 1. CDR3 protein: CASSLATGYGYTF. DNA of the CDR3: TGTGCCAGCAGCTTGGCGACAGGGTATGGCTACACCTTC.

The rearrangement joins TRBV6-5 to TRBJ1-2; D is uncertain. The germline gives CDR1 MNHEY, CDR2 SVGAGI. The CDR3 extends over 15 amino acids. V lost 2 bases, J lost 6 bases, and 16 bases lay in between. The CDR3 bases are TGTGCCAGCAGTTACGGTATACTCCGCGGCGATGGCTACACCTTC. Its protein product is CASSYGILRGDGYTF.

The chain uses TRBV7-2 and TRBJ1-5; TRBD1 might be the D (6 bases). Germline V CDR1 and CDR2: SGHTA, FQGNSA. V lost 6 bases and J lost 6, with 15 bases in between. The CDR3 is 14 amino acids. Here the CDR3 reads CASSFTGRPQPQHF. Here the CDR3 DNA reads TGTGCCAGCAGTTTTACAGGGCGCCCTCAGCCCCAGCATTTT.

The J gene is TRBJ1-4, the V gene TRBV19; D is uncertain. V lost 0 bases and J 7 bases, leaving 9 bases between the germline ends. The CDR3 extends over 14 amino acids. Per the germline V gene, CDR1 is LNHDA and CDR2 is SQIVND (reference sequence). Here the CDR3 DNA reads TGTGCCAGTAGTATAGAGCTTCGGTTTGAAAAACTGTTTTTT. Translating it yields CASSIELRFEKLFF.

The rearrangement links TRBV7-9 to TRBJ1-6, with 7 bases that match TRBD1. The junction had 7 bases not matched to a gene; V was cut back by 6 bases and J by 5 bases. The germline V gene encodes CDR1 SEHNR and CDR2 FQNEAQ (reference sequence). The CDR3 loop spans 15 amino acids. The CDR3 protein is CASRQPGQHNSPLHF. CDR3 in DNA: TGTGCCAGCAGACAACCGGGACAGCATAATTCACCCCTCCACTTT. The full variable domain, in which reference TRBV7-9 and TRBJ1-6 provide the parts outside the CDR3, is DTGVSQNPRHKITKRGQNVTFRCDPISEHNRLYWYRQTLGQGPEFLTYFQNEAQLEKSRLLSDRFSAERPKGSFSTLEIQRTEQGDSAMYLCASRQPGQHNSPLHFGNGTRLTVT.

This chain uses TRBV6-1 with TRBJ1-6; tentative D call: TRBD1 (5 bases). Germline V gene sequence: CDR1 MNHNS, CDR2 SASEGT. This CDR3 spans 15 amino acids. V was shortened by 2 bases and J by 7 bases, with 12 bases between the two germline ends. Written as DNA, the CDR3 is TGTGCCAGCAGTGAATTGCAGGGTGGGAATTCACCCCTCCACTTT. Its translation is CASSELQGGNSPLHF.

Remarks on this clone: Other DNA sequences in the same sample also yield this CDR3. The rearrangement links TRBV24-1 to TRBJ1-5; 9 nucleotides align to TRBD1. The J segment lost 4 bases and the V segment lost 4 bases, leaving 4 bases of the junction unmatched. The CDR3 is 15 amino acids. CDR1 is KGHDR and CDR2 is SFDVKD in the germline V gene. CDR3 amino acids: CATSDPGTGNQPQHF. The CDR3 DNA reads as TGTGCCACCAGTGACCCCGGGACAGGGAATCAGCCCCAGCATTTT.

This clone was detected once. The chain joins TRBV12-5 to TRBJ1-1; 8 bases map to TRBD1. Germline V lookup: CDR1 LGHNT, CDR2 FRNRAP. The CDR3 totals 15 residues. V trimming: 7 bases; J trimming: 4 bases; junction bases outside the gene matches: 11. As DNA, the CDR3 is TGTGCTAGTGCCCCGGACAGGGCGGCGGGCACTGAAGCTTTCTTT. Translation: CASAPDRAAGTEAFF.

J is TRBJ2-7 and V is TRBV24-1; 10 nucleotides align to TRBD2. The germline CDR1 and CDR2 sequences are KGHDR and SFDVKD. The CDR3 spans 15 residues. J lost 6 bases, V lost 2 bases, and 6 bases had no gene match. CDR3 sequence reads: CATSDSSGSSGEQYF. As DNA, the CDR3 is TGTGCCACCAGTGATTCTAGCGGGAGTTCGGGCGAGCAGTACTTC.

The J gene is TRBJ1-6, the V gene TRBV6-4, with a weak D call TRBD1 (5 bases). V lost 3 bases and J 8 bases, leaving 17 bases between the germline ends. The CDR3 has 16 residues. Looked up from germline, CDR1 is MRHNA and CDR2 is SNTAGT. The CDR3 DNA follows: TGTGCCAGCAGTGATTATGAGCAGGGAGGCGATTCACCCCTCCACTTT. This gives the protein CASSDYEQGGDSPLHF.

V gene TRBV19 combines with J gene TRBJ1-1; maybe TRBD1 (5 bases). The germline V and J ends were trimmed by 11 bases and 1 base, with 14 bases remaining between them. Germline assignment: CDR1 LNHDA and CDR2 SQIVND (reference sequence). This CDR3 is 13 amino acids long. The CDR3 DNA reads TGTGCCGCGGGGGGAGGAAGGAACACTGAAGCTTTCTTT. Encoded protein: CAAGGGRNTEAFF.

The V and J genes are TRBV19 and TRBJ1-3; a possible D gene is TRBD1 (6 bases). The CDR3 totals 13 residues. Germline V gene lookup returns CDR1 LNHDA and CDR2 SQIVND (reference sequence). V was trimmed by 9 bases and J by 4 bases, leaving 13 bases between them. The chain's CDR3 is CASRTALGNTIYF. Written as DNA, the CDR3 is TGTGCCAGCCGGACAGCTCTCGGAAACACCATATATTTT. The full variable domain, its missing parts supplied by reference TRBV19 and TRBJ1-3, is DGGITQSPKYLFRKEGQNVTLSCEQNLNHDAMYWYRQDPGQGLRLIYYSQIVNDFQKGDIAEGYSVSREKKESFPLTVTSAQKNPTAFYLCASRTALGNTIYFGEGSWLTVV.

This clone occurred once. The V gene is TRBV28, the J gene TRBJ1-2; D might be TRBD1 (6 bases). The CDR3 runs to 13 residues. The ends were cut back, 8 bases at V and 0 bases at J, with 10 bases in the middle. Germline lookup yields CDR1 MDHEN and CDR2 SYDVKM. CDR3 in DNA: TGTGCCAGCCAGACAGGTCCTAACTATGGCTACACCTTC. Its protein is CASQTGPNYGYTF.

This clone showed up just a few times. For the CDR3, the DNA is TGTGCCAGCAGCCCCACGTATACAGGGCGCGGAAACTATGGCTACACCTTC. This translates into CASSPTYTGRGNYGYTF. The chain combines TRBV7-2 with TRBJ1-2; possibly TRBD1 for D (6 bases). The germline V gene has CDR1 SGHTA and CDR2 FQGNSA. The length of the CDR3 is 17 residues. Trimming left V 5 bases short and J 2 bases short, with 21 bases between.

Of note for this clone: A single base separates this from a much larger clone, so it may be a read error. The chain couples TRBV12-3 or TRBV12-4 to TRBJ1-1; D remains unclear. The CDR3 totals 12 residues. Trimming removed 6 bases from V and 2 bases from J, with 7 bases in between. The CDR3 region has the DNA TGTGCCAGCAGACGAGGAAACACTGAAGCTTTCTTT. Translating gives CASRRGNTEAFF.

This clone was seen a few times. The chain uses TRBV2 and TRBJ2-7, with D maybe TRBD1 (5 bases). Trimming left V 6 bases short and J 5 bases short, with 14 bases between. This CDR3 has 13 residues. Germline lookup yields CDR1 SNHLY and CDR2 FYNNEI. The CDR3 coding sequence is TGTGCCAGCAGGCGCTCGCAGGGTAACGAGCAGTACTTC. Amino acid sequence: CASRRSQGNEQYF.

V and J are TRBV6-2 or TRBV6-3 and TRBJ2-5; D is perhaps TRBD2 (6 bases). Germline CDR1 is MNHEY and CDR2 is SVGEGT. The ends were cut back, 5 bases at V and 2 bases at J, with 18 bases in the middle. The CDR3 is made up of 16 amino acids. The CDR3 protein is CASSGTTWGDQETQYF. Here the CDR3 DNA reads TGTGCCAGCAGTGGAACTACGTGGGGGGATCAAGAGACCCAGTACTTC.

The chain is built from TRBV7-2 and TRBJ2-5; D is ambiguous. Germline-derived CDR1 and CDR2 are SGHTA and FQGNSA. Trimming shortened V by 2 bases and J by 5 bases, and 12 bases separated the two germline ends. This CDR3 region has 14 residues. DNA for the CDR3: TGTGCCAGCAGCTTAACTGGTAATCGGGAGACCCAGTACTTC. This translates into CASSLTGNRETQYF.

The J gene is TRBJ2-5, the V gene TRBV24-1; 10 bases are a match to TRBD2. The CDR3 length is 15 residues. Trimming cost V 5 bases and J 1 base; bases outside gene matches: 3. Germline values: CDR1 KGHDR, CDR2 SFDVKD. CDR3 protein: CATSAAGGSQETQYF. CDR3 bases: TGTGCCACCAGTGCAGCGGGAGGGTCCCAAGAGACCCAGTACTTC.